The 21 T cell receptor beta chains listed next were all sequenced from one sample in a study of CD8 T cells in ankylosing spondylitis. Each CDR3 protein gets one entry after TCRdb re-called the 5' RACE reads with MiXCR. In the table there are roughly 150,000 distinct CDR3 sequences, around 7.9% of which are singletons. The source material was blood, either unsorted or a sorted T cell fraction (not recorded which). These receptors came from a female donor with ankylosing spondylitis or in good health (not recorded which).

This clonotype was seen repeatedly, ten times or more. The chain combines TRBV20-1 with TRBJ1-1; 10 positions match TRBD1. The V gene's germline CDR1 is DFQATT and CDR2 SNEGSKA (reference sequence). Unmatched junction bases numbered 4, after V lost 6 bases and J lost 6 bases. This CDR3 contains 12 residues. The CDR3 sequence is CSAPGQGSEAFF. The CDR3 nucleotides are TGCAGTGCACCGGGACAGGGGTCTGAAGCTTTCTTT.

This clonotype was found many times. V usage is TRBV30 and J usage is TRBJ1-5; the D is unclear. In germline, CDR1 is GTSNPN, CDR2 SVGIG (reference sequence). The V and J ends lost 0 bases and 4 bases respectively, with 7 bases between them. The CDR3 extends over 13 amino acids. CDR3: CAWSVSGNQPQHF. CDR3 coding DNA: TGTGCCTGGAGTGTTAGCGGAAATCAGCCCCAGCATTTT.

Ten or more counts support this clonotype. The chain links TRBV2 to TRBJ2-2, with D perhaps given as TRBD1 or TRBD2 (6 bases each). The CDR3 sequence is 13 residues long. Trimming took 8 bases from V and 5 from J, leaving 12 bases between them. Germline V gene lookup returns CDR1 SNHLY and CDR2 FYNNEI. CDR3 nucleotide sequence: TGTGCCAGCCGACAGGAGGGGACCGGGGAGCTGTTTTTT. Translating it yields CASRQEGTGELFF.

There are many counts of this clonotype. This chain uses TRBV28 with TRBJ2-3; 9 nucleotides align to TRBD2. CDR1 MDHEN and CDR2 SYDVKM come from the germline V gene. The CDR3 totals 16 residues. Trimming cost V 5 bases and J 7 bases; bases outside gene matches: 13. DNA of the CDR3: TGTGCCAGCAGTAGGGTTGAAAGCGGGGGGTTAAATACGCAGTATTTT. Translation: CASSRVESGGLNTQYF. The entire variable domain, with the rest obtained from reference TRBV28 and TRBJ2-3, is as follows: DVKVTQSSRYLVKRTGEKVFLECVQDMDHENMFWYRQDPGLGLRLIYFSYDVKMKEKGDIPEGYSVSREKKERFSLILESASTNQTSMYLCASSRVESGGLNTQYFGPGTRLTVL.

In this sample, this clonotype turned up many times. The chain links TRBV12-3 or TRBV12-4 to TRBJ2-3; no clear D gene. The CDR3 is 15 amino acids. Trimming removed 6 bases from V and 2 bases from J, with 15 bases in between. The chain's CDR3 is CASSLGSNPTDTQYF. For the CDR3, the DNA is TGTGCCAGCAGCCTAGGAAGTAACCCCACAGATACGCAGTATTTT.

This clonotype occurred many times. The V and J genes are TRBV6-1 and TRBJ2-1; no definite D call. Between the trimmed V and J ends, which lost 8 bases and 4 bases, there was a span of 15 bases. This CDR3 comprises 14 residues. The germline V gene encodes CDR1 MNHNS and CDR2 SASEGT. DNA of the CDR3: TGTGCCAGCGGCTTTCCAACAGAGTACAATGAGCAGTTCTTC. Translated: CASGFPTEYNEQFF.

This clonotype was seen at least ten times. The chain links TRBV20-1 to TRBJ2-3; 10 bases are shared with TRBD2. V trimming: 5 bases; J trimming: 3 bases; junction bases outside the gene matches: 8. Germline CDR1 and CDR2: DFQATT and SNEGSKA (reference sequence). The CDR3 has 15 amino acids. The CDR3 DNA reads TGCAGTGCTGGACAACTAGCGGGGAGAACAGATACGCAGTATTTT. This codes for CSAGQLAGRTDTQYF.

In this sample, this clonotype turned up many times. The chain joins TRBV7-9 to TRBJ2-3; 10 nucleotides match TRBD2. The CDR3 is made up of 14 amino acids. V shed 11 bases, J shed 7 bases, and the junction held 12 bases outside the gene matches. Germline V gene lookup returns CDR1 SEHNR and CDR2 FQNEAQ (reference sequence). In DNA form, the CDR3 reads TGTGCCCTGAGCACTAGCGGGACCACGAATACGCAGTATTTT. Protein product: CALSTSGTTNTQYF.

This clonotype was counted ten times or more. For the CDR3, the DNA is TGTGCCAGCAGCTTAGTTGGGCAGAACACTGAAGCTTTCTTT. Translating gives CASSLVGQNTEAFF. This rearrangement joins TRBV7-8 to TRBJ1-1; no firm D call. Germline assignment: CDR1 SGHVS and CDR2 FQNEAQ. CDR3 length equals 14 residues. Between the trimmed V and J ends, which lost 1 base and 1 base, there was a span of 7 bases.

In its sample, this clonotype was seen a few times. This chain links TRBV7-3 with TRBJ2-5; tentatively, D is TRBD2 (5 bases). Germline-derived CDR1 and CDR2 are SGHTA and FQGTGA. The V gene lost 5 bases and the J gene lost 2 bases, with 9 bases spanning the gap. This CDR3 is 13 amino acids long. The CDR3 DNA reads TGTGCCAGCAGCCCGACTAATCAAGAGACCCAGTACTTC. Its protein product is CASSPTNQETQYF.

There are many counts of this clonotype. The rearrangement uses TRBV6-6 and TRBJ2-7; 7 bases fit TRBD2. V shed 7 bases and J 0 bases; nucleotides not matched to a gene: 6. The CDR3 is 14 residues long. Germline V gives CDR1 MNHNY, CDR2 SVGAGI (reference sequence). The CDR3 region has the DNA TGTGCCAGCACCTCGGGGGGTTACTCCTACGAGCAGTACTTC. This gives the protein CASTSGGYSYEQYF.

This clonotype has ten or more counts. The chain couples TRBV20-1 to TRBJ2-3; perhaps TRBD2 as D (7 bases). Germline CDR1 DFQATT, CDR2 SNEGSKA (reference sequence). CDR3 length: 14 residues. V was shortened by 5 bases and J by 0 bases, with 12 bases between the two germline ends. CDR3 bases: TGCAGTGCTGGGGGAGGGGGGAGCACAGATACGCAGTATTTT. It codes for CSAGGGGSTDTQYF.

In this sample, this clonotype turned up many times. The rearrangement links TRBV6-5 to TRBJ2-1; 11 bases match TRBD1. The CDR3 totals 16 residues. Germline V CDR1 and CDR2: MNHEY, SVGAGI. V gave up 2 bases and J gave up 5 bases; unmatched junction bases: 5. As DNA, the CDR3 is TGTGCCAGCAGTTACCTTTGGACAGGGGGCCACAATGAGCAGTTCTTC. Translated: CASSYLWTGGHNEQFF.

This clonotype was found many times. The chain recombines TRBV5-1 with TRBJ1-5, with TRBD1 matching 9 bases. Germline CDR1 and CDR2: SGHRS and YFSETQ. There are 13 residues in the CDR3. With V trimmed by 4 bases and J by 5 bases, 1 base remained unmatched. The CDR3 here is CASSRDRDQPQHF. CDR3 nucleotides: TGCGCCAGCAGCCGGGACAGGGATCAGCCCCAGCATTTT. Full variable domain (rest looked up from reference TRBV5-1 and TRBJ1-5): KAGVTQTPRYLIKTRGQQVTLSCSPISGHRSVSWYQQTPGQGLQFLFEYFSETQRNKGNFPGRFSGRQFSNSRSEMNVSTLELGDSALYLCASSRDRDQPQHFGDGTRLSIL.

There are many counts of this clonotype. This rearrangement joins TRBV5-1 to TRBJ2-7; 7 positions match TRBD1. V trimming: 4 bases; J trimming: 1 base; junction bases outside the gene matches: 8. The CDR3 totals 15 residues. Germline-derived CDR1 and CDR2 are SGHRS and YFSETQ. The CDR3 region has the DNA TGCGCCAGCAGCACGGGACAGCTGAATTCCTACGAGCAGTACTTC. Protein product: CASSTGQLNSYEQYF.

At least ten counts were recorded for this clonotype. The chain links TRBV5-1 to TRBJ1-2; TRBD1 might be the D (6 bases). This CDR3 is 14 amino acids long. The germline V gene encodes CDR1 SGHRS and CDR2 YFSETQ. V was cut by 0 bases and J by 6 bases, with 12 bases left in between. CDR3 coding DNA: TGCGCCAGCAGCTTGGCCCCGGGGGCCGATGGCTACACCTTC. Protein: CASSLAPGADGYTF.

The CDR3 DNA is TGTGCCAGCAGTTTAAACGAACTCGAAGGGACTCCTACTTATGGCTACACCTTC. Translated, it gives CASSLNELEGTPTYGYTF. The V and J genes are TRBV28 and TRBJ1-2; D is possibly TRBD1 (5 bases). This CDR3 region has 18 residues. V was clipped by 2 bases and J by 5 bases, with 24 bases between them. Germline lookup yields CDR1 MDHEN and CDR2 SYDVKM.

The table lists this clonotype with many counts. This chain connects TRBV20-1 to TRBJ2-3, with D perhaps matching TRBD1 (6 bases). Germline V lookup: CDR1 DFQATT, CDR2 SNEGSKA (reference sequence). Between the trimmed V and J ends, which lost 0 bases and 3 bases, there was a span of 13 bases. The CDR3 consists of 15 residues. The chain's CDR3 is CSARDPTGTTDTQYF. The DNA of the CDR3 is TGCAGTGCTAGAGACCCGACAGGCACGACAGATACGCAGTATTTT.

The table lists this clonotype with many counts. The CDR3 protein is CSVPGNTGELFF. CDR3 DNA: TGCAGCGTTCCAGGGAACACCGGGGAGCTGTTTTTT. This chain joins TRBV29-1 and TRBJ2-2, with no clear D. The CDR3 spans 12 residues. Germline lookup yields CDR1 SQVTM and CDR2 ANQGSEA. Trimming stripped 5 bases from V and 1 base from J, with 5 bases between.

This chain joins TRBV19 and TRBJ1-1, with 10 bases that match TRBD1. Trimming cost V 6 bases and J 0 bases; bases outside gene matches: 10. The CDR3 runs to 17 residues. In germline, CDR1 is LNHDA, CDR2 SQIVND (reference sequence). The CDR3 DNA reads TGTGCCAGTAGAGAGGACTGGACAGGGGGGTTGAACACTGAAGCTTTCTTT. This sequence encodes CASREDWTGGLNTEAFF.

Many counts were recorded for this clonotype. This chain uses TRBV5-1 with TRBJ1-1; maybe TRBD1 (5 bases). V was pared by 3 bases and J by 0 bases, with 9 bases between. This CDR3 region has 14 residues. The germline V gene has CDR1 SGHRS and CDR2 YFSETQ. CDR3 nucleotide sequence: TGCGCCAGCAGCTCAGCCAGGGTGAACACTGAAGCTTTCTTT. This encodes CASSSARVNTEAFF.